These T cell receptor beta chains were read from a single sample in a study of blood T cell repertoires in COVID-19. Produced via immunoSEQ multiplex PCR; TCRdb's table is partial and in-frame only. The sample shows about 69,000 clones, 85% to 90% of them seen only once. The sequenced sample was peripheral blood. Receptors were obtained from a man aged 80 or over with acute or convalescent COVID-19. CDR3s include the opening cysteine and the closing phenylalanine or tryptophan. The D gene is left open where the match is weak. Only some rows state a clone size, as once, few, many or a class for expanded clones.

V gene: TRBV12-3/TRBV12-4; clone size: -; D gene: -; J gene: TRBJ2-7; CDR3 protein: CASSSREHYEQYF; CDR3 DNA: TGTGCCAGCAGTTCCCGGGAGCATTACGAGCAGTACTTC
V gene: TRBV5-1; clone size: -; D gene: TRBD2; J gene: TRBJ2-1; CDR3 protein: CASRLGTSGSYNEQFF; CDR3 DNA: TGCGCCAGCAGACTTGGGACTAGCGGGAGTTACAATGAGCAGTTCTTC
V gene: TRBV10-3; clone size: -; D gene: -; J gene: TRBJ2-1; CDR3 protein: CAISGRSSNNEQFF; CDR3 DNA: TGTGCCATCAGTGGAAGGTCTAGCAACAATGAGCAGTTCTTC
V gene: TRBV6-4; clone size: -; D gene: -; J gene: TRBJ1-2; CDR3 protein: CASSPQEFYGYTF; CDR3 DNA: TGTGCCAGCAGTCCACAGGAGTTCTATGGCTACACCTTC
V gene: TRBV2; clone size: -; D gene: -; J gene: TRBJ1-2; CDR3 protein: CASSEALTGVYGYTF; CDR3 DNA: TGTGCCAGCAGTGAAGCGCTCACGGGGGTCTATGGCTACACCTTC
V gene: TRBV24-1; clone size: -; D gene: TRBD1; J gene: TRBJ1-2; CDR3 protein: CATSPTGGEANYGYTF; CDR3 DNA: TGTGCCACCAGTCCGACAGGGGGCGAAGCTAACTATGGCTACACCTTC
V gene: TRBV11-2; clone size: -; D gene: -; J gene: TRBJ2-3; CDR3 protein: CASSLHRAGADTQYF; CDR3 DNA: TGTGCCAGCAGCTTACACAGGGCTGGGGCAGATACGCAGTATTTT
V gene: TRBV5-1; clone size: -; D gene: TRBD1; J gene: TRBJ1-2; CDR3 protein: CASSGADRGMSGYTF; CDR3 DNA: TGCGCCAGCAGCGGGGCGGACAGGGGGATGTCTGGCTACACCTTC
V gene: TRBV5-1; clone size: -; D gene: TRBD1; J gene: TRBJ1-1; CDR3 protein: CASSLPTQGDLAAFF; CDR3 DNA: TGCGCCAGCAGCTTGCCTACCCAGGGGGACCTAGCAGCTTTCTTT
V gene: TRBV6-2/TRBV6-3; clone size: -; D gene: TRBD1; J gene: TRBJ1-5; CDR3 protein: CASSYSYGQDNQPQHF; CDR3 DNA: TGTGCCAGCAGTTACTCGTACGGACAGGATAATCAGCCCCAGCATTTT
V gene: TRBV6-5; clone size: -; D gene: -; J gene: TRBJ2-5; CDR3 protein: CASRFWLDETQYF; CDR3 DNA: TGTGCCAGCAGGTTTTGGTTAGATGAGACCCAGTACTTC
V gene: TRBV6-5; clone size: -; D gene: -; J gene: TRBJ2-3; CDR3 protein: CASSVTDTQYF; CDR3 DNA: TGTGCCAGCAGCGTCACAGATACGCAGTATTTT
V gene: TRBV28; clone size: -; D gene: -; J gene: TRBJ2-7; CDR3 protein: CASSLVTNEQYF; CDR3 DNA: TGTGCCAGCAGTTTGGTAACTAACGAGCAGTACTTC
V gene: TRBV11-2; clone size: -; D gene: -; J gene: TRBJ2-1; CDR3 protein: CASSLVSGAPYNEQFF; CDR3 DNA: TGTGCCAGCAGCTTAGTTAGCGGAGCGCCCTACAATGAGCAGTTCTTC
V gene: TRBV27; clone size: -; D gene: -; J gene: TRBJ2-1; CDR3 protein: CASSFGQQVGGEQFF; CDR3 DNA: TGTGCCAGCAGTTTCGGACAGCAGGTCGGTGGTGAGCAGTTCTTC
V gene: TRBV11-2; clone size: -; D gene: TRBD2; J gene: TRBJ2-7; CDR3 protein: CASSSGGTKAQYF; CDR3 DNA: TGTGCCAGCAGCAGCGGAGGGACTAAAGCGCAGTACTTC
V gene: TRBV29-1; clone size: -; D gene: TRBD2; J gene: TRBJ2-1; CDR3 protein: CSLHPTSGIYNEQFF; CDR3 DNA: TGCAGCCTCCACCCGACTAGCGGTATCTACAATGAGCAGTTCTTC
V gene: TRBV29-1; clone size: few; D gene: -; J gene: TRBJ1-2; CDR3 protein: CSVVSAGSNYGYTF; CDR3 DNA: TGCAGCGTTGTGTCGGCGGGTTCTAACTATGGCTACACCTTC
V gene: TRBV9; clone size: -; D gene: TRBD2; J gene: TRBJ2-1; CDR3 protein: CASSLGLVKNNEQFF; CDR3 DNA: TGTGCCAGCAGCTTAGGACTAGTTAAAAACAATGAGCAGTTCTTC
V gene: TRBV6-5; clone size: -; D gene: -; J gene: TRBJ2-7; CDR3 protein: CASSYHRAYEQYF; CDR3 DNA: TGTGCCAGCAGTTACCACAGGGCCTACGAGCAGTACTTC
V gene: TRBV5-1; clone size: once; D gene: TRBD2; J gene: TRBJ2-3; CDR3 protein: CASSSGGEATQYF; CDR3 DNA: TGCGCCAGCAGCTCCGGGGGGGAAGCTACGCAGTATTTT
V gene: TRBV18; clone size: -; D gene: TRBD2; J gene: TRBJ2-3; CDR3 protein: CASSPTGRRVSTDTQYF; CDR3 DNA: TGTGCCAGCTCACCTACCGGGAGGAGGGTAAGCACAGATACGCAGTATTTT
V gene: TRBV28; clone size: few; D gene: TRBD1; J gene: TRBJ1-1; CDR3 protein: CASSFRRQGGAFF; CDR3 DNA: TGTGCCAGCAGTTTCCGCCGACAGGGCGGAGCTTTCTTT